This passage covers 15 T cell receptor beta chains from one sample sequenced in a study of T cell responses to AZD1222 COVID-19 vaccine. This table comes from immunoSEQ multiplex PCR, and its TCRdb copy is limited to in-frame clones, with some not included. The sample lists more than 60,000 clones; around 82% were seen once. This material consisted of peripheral blood, taken 28 days after the second AZD1222 dose. These receptors came from an adult who received the AZD1222 COVID-19 vaccine.

The chain couples TRBV7-9 to TRBJ2-7; 8 bases agree with TRBD2. Germline assignment: CDR1 SEHNR and CDR2 FQNEAQ (reference sequence). There are 16 residues in the CDR3. V trimming: 3 bases; J trimming: 3 bases; junction bases outside the gene matches: 10. DNA for the CDR3: TGTGCCAGCAGCTTCGATTACGGGACTAGAGGCTACGAGCAGTACTTC. Translated: CASSFDYGTRGYEQYF.

The chain has TRBV3-1 (or the pseudogene TRBV3-2) and TRBJ2-3, with TRBD1 as a possible D gene (6 bases). V shed 4 bases and J shed 3 bases, with 14 bases lying between them. The CDR3 is 15 residues long. Germline lookup yields CDR1 LGHDT and CDR2 YNNKEL (reference sequence). Here the CDR3 DNA reads TGTGCCAGCAGCCCCGTCGCAGGGGTGACAGATACGCAGTATTTT. Translated: CASSPVAGVTDTQYF.

V gene TRBV30 combines with J gene TRBJ2-7, with 7 bases matching TRBD2. The CDR3 is made up of 14 amino acids. CDR1 is GTSNPN and CDR2 is SVGIG in the germline V gene (reference sequence). With 0 bases clipped from V and 7 bases from J, the junction kept 9 bases outside the gene matches. The CDR3: CAWSVGGSSVEQYF. The CDR3 DNA follows: TGTGCCTGGAGTGTCGGCGGGAGTTCTGTAGAGCAGTACTTC. The full variable domain, with the rest looked up from reference TRBV30 and TRBJ2-7, is SQTIHQWPATLVQPVGSPLSLECTVEGTSNPNLYWYRQAAGRGLQLLFYSVGIGQISSEVPQNLSASRPQDRQFILSSKKLLLSDSGFYLCAWSVGGSSVEQYFGPGTRLTVT.

The CDR3 nucleotides read TGTGCCAGCAGTTTATCCGGGAATCAGCCCCAGCATTTT. This gives the protein CASSLSGNQPQHF. The rearrangement joins TRBV27 to TRBJ1-5; D is ambiguous. CDR1 MNHEY and CDR2 SMNVEV come from the germline V gene (reference sequence). Trimming left V 0 bases short and J 4 bases short, with 4 bases between. CDR3 length: 13 residues.

The genes are TRBV6-5 and TRBJ2-7; D is possibly TRBD2 (5 bases). V was cut by 7 bases and J by 2 bases, with 15 bases left in between. Germline assignment: CDR1 MNHEY and CDR2 SVGAGI. The CDR3 loop spans 14 amino acids. The CDR3 sequence is CASKTPGGPYEQYF. The DNA of the CDR3 is TGTGCCAGCAAAACCCCCGGCGGGCCCTACGAGCAGTACTTC.

This chain joins TRBV28 and TRBJ1-1, with D unclear. V lost 3 bases, J lost 1 base, and 6 bases lay in between. The germline V gene has CDR1 MDHEN and CDR2 SYDVKM. The CDR3 covers 13 residues. CDR3 residues: CASSFVPNTEAFF. The CDR3 coding sequence is TGTGCCAGCAGTTTCGTGCCGAACACTGAAGCTTTCTTT.

The rearrangement joins TRBV7-9 to TRBJ2-3; D may be TRBD1 (7 bases). The germline gives CDR1 SEHNR, CDR2 FQNEAQ (reference sequence). The V end lost 1 base, the J end lost 2 bases, and 10 bases lay between the germline ends. The CDR3 covers 15 residues. The CDR3 loop is CASSLDRGLTDTQYF. In DNA form, the CDR3 reads TGTGCCAGCAGCTTAGACAGGGGACTCACAGATACGCAGTATTTT.

The V and J genes are TRBV28 and TRBJ2-7; maybe TRBD1 (5 bases). Germline V gene lookup returns CDR1 MDHEN and CDR2 SYDVKM. V lost 3 bases and J lost 2, with 14 bases in between. This CDR3 is built from 15 residues. CDR3 in amino acids: CASSFVQGSAYEQYF. The CDR3 DNA is TGTGCCAGCAGTTTTGTCCAGGGATCAGCCTACGAGCAGTACTTC.

This chain uses TRBV3-1 (or the pseudogene TRBV3-2) with TRBJ2-3; 8 bases align to TRBD1. CDR1 and CDR2 (germline): LGHDT, YNNKEL (reference sequence). Germline trimming cut 3 bases from V and 3 bases from J; bases unmatched to any gene: 2. There are 14 residues in the CDR3. In DNA form, the CDR3 reads TGTGCCAGCAGCCAGGACAGGGCAACAGATACGCAGTATTTT. This codes for CASSQDRATDTQYF.

The sample holds a few counts of this clone. The chain carries TRBV7-8 and TRBJ1-4, with D unclear. This CDR3 contains 16 residues. Trimming shortened V by 5 bases and J by 4 bases, and 17 bases separated the two germline ends. Looked up from germline, CDR1 is SGHVS and CDR2 is FQNEAQ. In nucleotides, the CDR3 is TGTGCCAGCAGCCTAAGGGTTCGGCAAGTTAATGAAAAACTGTTTTTT. Residues: CASSLRVRQVNEKLFF. The full variable domain, completed using reference TRBV7-8 and TRBJ1-4, is GAGVSQSPRYKVAKRGQDVALRCDPISGHVSLFWYQQALGQGPEFLTYFQNEAQLDKSGLPSDRFFAERPEGSVSTLKIQRTQQEDSAVYLCASSLRVRQVNEKLFFGSGTQLSVL.

This chain joins TRBV29-1 and TRBJ1-2; possible D gene TRBD1, 5 bases. The CDR3 is 11 amino acids. V was shortened by 5 bases and J by 6 bases, with 10 bases between the two germline ends. Germline CDR1 is SQVTM and CDR2 is ANQGSEA. CDR3 sequence reads: CSVQGNNGYTF. The CDR3 region has the DNA TGCAGCGTTCAGGGAAATAATGGCTACACCTTC.

The chain joins TRBV19 to TRBJ2-1; D might be TRBD2 (5 bases). Germline CDR1 LNHDA, CDR2 SQIVND (reference sequence). The ends were cut back, 6 bases at V and 9 bases at J, with 9 bases in the middle. This CDR3 region has 11 residues. The CDR3 here is CASRSRAEQFF. CDR3 bases: TGTGCCAGTAGGTCGCGGGCTGAGCAGTTCTTC.

The chain couples TRBV19 to TRBJ1-6; 7 bases are shared with TRBD1. CDR3 length equals 14 residues. The junction had 10 bases not matched to a gene; V was cut back by 10 bases and J by 7 bases. Germline V lookup: CDR1 LNHDA, CDR2 SQIVND (reference sequence). CDR3 sequence: CATGPEGANSPLHF. The CDR3 DNA is TGTGCCACGGGTCCTGAGGGGGCCAATTCACCCCTCCACTTT.

This sequence joins TRBV4-1 and TRBJ2-7; perhaps TRBD2 as D (6 bases). V was trimmed by 1 base and J by 2 bases, leaving 15 bases between them. The germline gives CDR1 MGHRA, CDR2 YSYEKL. CDR3 length: 16 residues. CDR3 in amino acids: CASSQVSSGLPYEQYF. The CDR3 DNA sequence: TGCGCCAGCAGCCAAGTGAGCTCGGGACTCCCCTACGAGCAGTACTTC.

The rearrangement links TRBV3-1 (or the pseudogene TRBV3-2) to TRBJ1-1; D not resolved. The CDR3 is 13 residues long. V lost 1 base to trimming and J lost 1 base, with 4 bases between them. CDR1 LGHDT and CDR2 YNNKEL come from the germline V gene (reference sequence). The CDR3 nucleotides are TGTGCCAGCAGCCAAGTACAGAACACTGAAGCTTTCTTT. Its translation: CASSQVQNTEAFF.